This TCR beta chain was recorded in a study of post-analysis software for immune sequencing data. Study background: In terms of disease course, relapsing-remitting, secondary progressive and progressive-relapsing multiple sclerosis were included. Study-wide points: By F measure, strong co-clustering occurred among samples prepared in the same batch. Normalized Chao1 diversity was significantly lower in multiple sclerosis patients than in controls. With TRBV5-6, TRBV5-1 and TRBV20-1 included, roughly five TRBV segments were more frequent in patients than in controls.

A word on this clonotype: Its antigen is undetermined.

The CDR3 loop spans 15 amino acids. V trimming: 5 bases; J trimming: 4 bases; junction bases outside the gene matches: 10. Germline V gives CDR1 SGHTA, CDR2 FQGNSA. Researchers reported that TCR beta cDNA libraries carried unique molecular identifiers. About 500,000 cDNA molecules came from roughly 1 to 10 million T cells. TCRdb called the PCR reads again in MiXCR, with one record for every CDR3 protein. The sample shows approximately 660,000 distinct CDR3 sequences, roughly three fifths of them seen only once. This rearrangement joins TRBV7-2 to TRBJ2-5; 7 nucleotides agree with TRBD1. Sequencing input: blood. This clonotype was sampled from a girl between 2 and 10 years old with multiple sclerosis. In DNA form, the CDR3 reads TGTGCCAGCAGCCAAGACAGGCCAGGGGGAGAGACCCAGTACTTC. Residues: CASSQDRPGGETQYF.